The 15 T cell receptor beta chains given below trace back to one sample, sequenced in a study of blood T cell repertoires in COVID-19. Generated by immunoSEQ multiplex PCR, the TCRdb table keeps only in-frame clones and is missing some. Among roughly 150,000 clones listed, about 85% were seen once. The specimen sequenced was peripheral blood. These receptors all stem from a woman aged 55 to 70 with COVID-19, enrolled during active disease.

The CDR3 reads CASSITGVATQYF. The CDR3, as DNA: TGTGCCAGCAGCATTACAGGGGTGGCTACGCAGTATTTT. V usage is TRBV7-8 and J usage is TRBJ2-3; TRBD1 aligns across 7 bases. Germline CDR1 SGHVS, CDR2 FQNEAQ. The CDR3 has 13 amino acids. Unmatched junction bases numbered 7, after V lost 5 bases and J lost 8 bases.

Turning to this clone: The sample carries other DNA sequences with the same CDR3. The rearrangement uses TRBV5-1 and TRBJ2-3; 9 bases map to TRBD2. The junction had 3 bases not matched to a gene; V was cut back by 0 bases and J by 4 bases. The CDR3 is 15 amino acids. Germline CDR1 reads SGHRS; CDR2 reads YFSETQ. CDR3 in DNA: TGCGCCAGCAGCTTGGGGCGCGGGGGGGCAGATACGCAGTATTTT. Amino acid sequence: CASSLGRGGADTQYF.

This rearrangement joins TRBV3-1 (or the pseudogene TRBV3-2) to TRBJ1-1, with a tentative D call TRBD1 (5 bases). Trimming cost V 0 bases and J 1 base, with 18 bases left between them. There are 18 residues in the CDR3. Per the germline V gene, CDR1 is LGHDT and CDR2 is YNNKEL (reference sequence). The CDR3 sequence is CASSQDWGGVTGNTEAFF. CDR3 coding DNA: TGTGCCAGCAGCCAAGATTGGGGCGGGGTTACAGGGAACACTGAAGCTTTCTTT.

The chain has TRBV6-4 and TRBJ1-2; possible D gene TRBD1, 6 bases. The CDR3 length is 15 residues. V lost 0 bases and J 5 bases, leaving 13 bases between the germline ends. The V gene's germline CDR1 is MRHNA and CDR2 SNTAGT. The CDR3 sequence is CASSDSAGEGYGYTF. The CDR3 DNA reads TGTGCCAGCAGTGACTCCGCAGGGGAGGGGTATGGCTACACCTTC.

V usage is TRBV25-1 and J usage is TRBJ1-6, with D perhaps TRBD1 (6 bases). Germline V lookup: CDR1 MGHDK, CDR2 SYGVNS. The CDR3 contains 14 residues. V was shortened by 5 bases and J by 4 bases, with 9 bases between the two germline ends. The CDR3 loop reads CASSRDTYNSPLHF. The CDR3 DNA sequence: TGTGCCAGCAGTCGGGACACTTATAATTCACCCCTCCACTTT.

The chain's CDR3 is CASSGGQEPSYEQYF. In DNA, the CDR3 is TGCGCCAGCAGCGGGGGACAGGAGCCCTCCTACGAGCAGTACTTC. This chain links TRBV5-1 with TRBJ2-7; 8 bases fit TRBD1. The germline V gene has CDR1 SGHRS and CDR2 YFSETQ. Trimming removed 4 bases from V and 0 bases from J; junction bases left unmatched: 6. The CDR3 covers 15 residues. The full variable domain, with the rest looked up from reference TRBV5-1 and TRBJ2-7, is KAGVTQTPRYLIKTRGQQVTLSCSPISGHRSVSWYQQTPGQGLQFLFEYFSETQRNKGNFPGRFSGRQFSNSRSEMNVSTLELGDSALYLCASSGGQEPSYEQYFGPGTRLTVT.

This rearrangement joins TRBV3-1 (or the pseudogene TRBV3-2) to TRBJ2-7; TRBD2 matches 12 bases. Germline V CDR1 and CDR2: LGHDT, YNNKEL (reference sequence). V was clipped by 6 bases and J by 1 base; unmatched bases: 4. CDR3 length: 15 residues. The CDR3 loop is CASRRGLAGSYEQYF. CDR3 DNA: TGTGCCAGCAGGCGCGGACTAGCGGGATCCTACGAGCAGTACTTC.

The rearrangement links TRBV7-9 to TRBJ1-6; D unclear. Between the trimmed V and J ends, which lost 4 bases and 6 bases, there was a span of 19 bases. The CDR3 has 17 residues. The germline CDR1 and CDR2 sequences are SEHNR and FQNEAQ (reference sequence). This CDR3 reads CASSSERGIGFNSPLHF. CDR3 nucleotide sequence: TGTGCCAGCAGCTCGGAGAGAGGGATTGGATTTAATTCACCCCTCCACTTT.

This clone was counted a few times. The V call is TRBV7-8, the J call TRBJ2-7; tentatively, D is TRBD2 (6 bases). CDR1 and CDR2 (germline): SGHVS, FQNEAQ. The ends were cut back, 0 bases at V and 2 bases at J, with 11 bases in the middle. The CDR3 consists of 15 residues. CDR3 sequence: CASSLAETSTYEQYF. CDR3 in DNA: TGTGCCAGCAGCTTAGCGGAGACTAGTACCTACGAGCAGTACTTC.

This clone was seen a handful of times. This chain uses TRBV7-9 with TRBJ1-2; D remains unclear. The length of the CDR3 is 16 residues. V gave up 1 base and J gave up 3 bases, with 15 bases separating them. Germline CDR1 SEHNR, CDR2 FQNEAQ (reference sequence). The chain's CDR3 is CASSLGSSRRYYGYTF. CDR3 in DNA: TGTGCCAGCAGCTTAGGGAGCTCTAGACGGTACTATGGCTACACCTTC.

This clone occurred a few times. The rearrangement joins TRBV5-1 to TRBJ1-2, with TRBD1 matching 9 bases. Germline-derived CDR1 and CDR2 are SGHRS and YFSETQ. Trimming took 5 bases from V and 5 from J; bases not matched to a gene: 13. This CDR3 spans 16 amino acids. CDR3 in amino acids: CASRQGAEGLGYGYTF. CDR3 bases: TGCGCCAGCAGACAGGGGGCTGAGGGACTGGGTTATGGCTACACCTTC.

The genes are TRBV5-1 and TRBJ1-3, with TRBD1 identical over 8 bases. V was clipped by 4 bases and J by 3 bases; unmatched bases: 6. The CDR3 is 15 amino acids. CDR1 is SGHRS, CDR2 YFSETQ, per germline. The CDR3 DNA reads as TGCGCCAGCAGCCCCAGCGGACAGGGTGGAAACACCATATATTTT. It is translated as CASSPSGQGGNTIYF.

This clone has just one count. This chain links TRBV6-5 with TRBJ1-4; 8 bases line up with TRBD1. Per the germline V gene, CDR1 is MNHEY and CDR2 is SVGAGI. The V gene end was trimmed by 4 bases and the J gene end by 0 bases; junction bases not matched to a gene: 4. The CDR3 spans 16 residues. The CDR3 DNA is TGTGCCAGCAGTTCGGACAGGGCTACAACTAATGAAAAACTGTTTTTT. Its translation is CASSSDRATTNEKLFF.

This chain uses TRBV6-2 or TRBV6-3 with TRBJ2-5, with 16 bases fitting TRBD2. Unmatched junction bases numbered 2, after V lost 2 bases and J lost 5 bases. CDR3 length: 16 amino acids. Germline-derived CDR1 and CDR2 are MNHEY and SVGEGT. The DNA for the CDR3 is TGTGCCAGCAGTTACGGGACTAGCGGGAGGGCGGAGACCCAGTACTTC. It codes for CASSYGTSGRAETQYF.

The V and J genes are TRBV7-8 and TRBJ2-4, with no clear D. The CDR3 consists of 15 residues. Trimming left V 2 bases short and J 1 base short, with 9 bases between. The germline V gene encodes CDR1 SGHVS and CDR2 FQNEAQ. The CDR3 here is CASSLSSRAKNIQYF. The CDR3 coding sequence is TGTGCCAGCAGCTTATCCTCCCGGGCCAAAAACATTCAGTACTTC. The whole variable domain, filled in from reference TRBV7-8 and TRBJ2-4, reads GAGVSQSPRYKVAKRGQDVALRCDPISGHVSLFWYQQALGQGPEFLTYFQNEAQLDKSGLPSDRFFAERPEGSVSTLKIQRTQQEDSAVYLCASSLSSRAKNIQYFGAGTRLSVL.